Below are 26 T cell receptor beta chains sequenced from a single sample in a study of cytomegalovirus exposure and HLA in healthy donors (dated by TCRdb to 2015 to 2018). The method behind the library was the immunoSEQ multiplex PCR assay. The multiplex PCR relied on a mix of 60 forward primers for TCR Vbeta segments and 13 reverse primers for TCR Jbeta segments. TCRdb took over this immuneACCESS table, retaining in-frame rearrangements with V and J assigned. Such tables are incomplete; in checked studies, under half of the missing clones stem from an unresolved V gene, and the remainder is unexplained. In all, the sample holds under 300,000 clones, and 81% of those were seen once. Of the sample, around 8.3% is held by the ten largest clones. The specimen was PBMCs. These receptor sequences come from a woman in her sixties or seventies in good health and CMV-seropositive.

The rearrangement joins TRBV19 to TRBJ2-5; 8 bases map to TRBD1. The V gene end was trimmed by 5 bases and the J gene end by 5 bases; junction bases not matched to a gene: 7. The CDR3 has 14 amino acids. Germline-derived CDR1 and CDR2 are LNHDA and SQIVND (reference sequence). In nucleotides, the CDR3 is TGTGCCAGTAGTCCAGACAGGGGATGGGAGACCCAGTACTTC. Protein product: CASSPDRGWETQYF.

V usage is TRBV2 and J usage is TRBJ2-1, with 14 bases aligning to TRBD2. V lost 7 bases to trimming and J lost 7 bases; unmatched junction nucleotides: 3. Germline V gives CDR1 SNHLY, CDR2 FYNNEI. This CDR3 spans 14 amino acids. The CDR3 sequence: CASIWTSGRNEQFF. In nucleotides, the CDR3 is TGTGCCAGCATCTGGACTAGCGGGAGGAATGAGCAGTTCTTC. Full variable domain (remainder filled in from reference TRBV2 and TRBJ2-1): EPEVTQTPSHQVTQMGQEVILRCVPISNHLYFYWYRQILGQKVEFLVSFYNNEISEKSEIFDDQFSVERPDGSNFTLKIRSTKLEDSAMYFCASIWTSGRNEQFFGPGTRLTVL.

The chain has TRBV27 and TRBJ2-2; TRBD2 might be the D (5 bases). Trimming shortened V by 2 bases and J by 7 bases, and 8 bases separated the two germline ends. This CDR3 is 13 amino acids long. Germline V lookup: CDR1 MNHEY, CDR2 SMNVEV (reference sequence). The CDR3 DNA is TGTGCCAGCAGTTTACGAGGAGGCGGGGAGCTGTTTTTT. This codes for CASSLRGGGELFF.

This clone showed up just a few times. The rearrangement joins TRBV5-1 to TRBJ1-2, with a weak D call TRBD1 (5 bases). The germline V gene encodes CDR1 SGHRS and CDR2 YFSETQ. The CDR3 runs to 14 residues. The V end was cut by 4 bases, the J end by 8 bases, with 18 bases between. The CDR3 reads CASSPRQGEGGYTF. CDR3 DNA sequence: TGCGCCAGCAGCCCCCGGCAGGGCGAAGGAGGCTACACCTTC.

This sequence joins TRBV5-8 and TRBJ1-5, with D possibly matching TRBD1 (6 bases). Looked up from germline, CDR1 is SGHTS and CDR2 is YDEGEE. This CDR3 spans 15 amino acids. The V and J ends lost 2 bases and 2 bases respectively, with 11 bases between them. CDR3 bases: TGTGCCAGCAGCTTCTTGCGACAGGGCAATCAGCCCCAGCATTTT. Translating it yields CASSFLRQGNQPQHF.

The genes are TRBV18 and TRBJ2-5; D not resolved. The CDR3 has 13 residues. CDR1 is KGHSH, CDR2 LQKENI, per germline. Trimming pared 0 bases from V and 3 bases from J, leaving 5 bases between. The CDR3 loop reads CASSPPVKETQYF. CDR3 nucleotides: TGTGCCAGCTCACCACCTGTCAAAGAGACCCAGTACTTC.

V usage is TRBV7-9 and J usage is TRBJ1-5; no clear D. Trimming took 1 base from V and 0 from J, leaving 10 bases between them. The CDR3 has 16 amino acids. Germline loops: CDR1 SEHNR, CDR2 FQNEAQ (reference sequence). The DNA of the CDR3 is TGTGCCAGCAGCTTAGAGAGTCCCCTTAGCAATCAGCCCCAGCATTTT. Encoded protein: CASSLESPLSNQPQHF. The whole variable domain, remainder taken from reference TRBV7-9 and TRBJ1-5, is DTGVSQNPRHKITKRGQNVTFRCDPISEHNRLYWYRQTLGQGPEFLTYFQNEAQLEKSRLLSDRFSAERPKGSFSTLEIQRTEQGDSAMYLCASSLESPLSNQPQHFGDGTRLSIL.

The chain recombines TRBV5-1 with TRBJ2-7, with D maybe TRBD1 (5 bases). Germline V gives CDR1 SGHRS, CDR2 YFSETQ. V was clipped by 1 base and J by 5 bases, with 7 bases between them. This CDR3 is 12 amino acids long. The CDR3 nucleotides are TGCGCCAGCAGCTTGACAGGACACGAGCAGTACTTC. It is translated as CASSLTGHEQYF. Using reference TRBV5-1 and TRBJ2-7 for the parts outside the CDR3, the full variable domain is KAGVTQTPRYLIKTRGQQVTLSCSPISGHRSVSWYQQTPGQGLQFLFEYFSETQRNKGNFPGRFSGRQFSNSRSEMNVSTLELGDSALYLCASSLTGHEQYFGPGTRLTVT.

The chain links TRBV27 to TRBJ1-2, with D perhaps matching TRBD1 (5 bases). The CDR3 sequence is 13 residues long. Germline CDR1 and CDR2: MNHEY and SMNVEV (reference sequence). The V end lost 3 bases, the J end lost 2 bases, and 7 bases lay between the germline ends. The CDR3 sequence: CASSFTGNYGYTF. The CDR3 DNA follows: TGTGCCAGCAGTTTTACAGGAAACTATGGCTACACCTTC.

The J gene is TRBJ1-2, the V gene TRBV4-1; 10 bases line up with TRBD1. V was clipped by 3 bases and J by 4 bases; unmatched bases: 11. Germline CDR1 MGHRA, CDR2 YSYEKL. This CDR3 region has 17 residues. The CDR3, as DNA: TGCGCCAGCAGCCAGGGGGCAACCGGGACAGGGGTCTATGGCTACACCTTC. Amino acid sequence: CASSQGATGTGVYGYTF.

As to this clone: At the DNA level, this CDR3 is encoded by other sequences in the same sample as well. V gene TRBV6-5 combines with J gene TRBJ2-7, with D tentatively TRBD1 (5 bases). V lost 0 bases and J 3 bases, leaving 6 bases between the germline ends. Looked up from germline, CDR1 is MNHEY and CDR2 is SVGAGI. This CDR3 region has 13 residues. CDR3 amino acids: CASSYSQGYEQYF. The CDR3 DNA reads TGTGCCAGCAGTTACTCGCAGGGCTACGAGCAGTACTTC.

This chain uses TRBV2 with TRBJ1-5; no clear D gene. Trimming removed 6 bases at V and 0 bases at J, with 9 bases between. The germline V gene encodes CDR1 SNHLY and CDR2 FYNNEI. CDR3 size: 14 residues. The CDR3 sequence: CASRSQNSNQPQHF. The CDR3 coding sequence is TGTGCCAGCAGGTCTCAGAATAGCAATCAGCCCCAGCATTTT. Filled out from reference TRBV2 and TRBJ1-5, the complete variable domain reads EPEVTQTPSHQVTQMGQEVILRCVPISNHLYFYWYRQILGQKVEFLVSFYNNEISEKSEIFDDQFSVERPDGSNFTLKIRSTKLEDSAMYFCASRSQNSNQPQHFGDGTRLSIL.

The chain combines TRBV5-1 with TRBJ1-1; D is perhaps TRBD1 (6 bases). This CDR3 comprises 15 residues. The V gene lost 4 bases and the J gene lost 1 base, with 14 bases spanning the gap. Germline V gene data show CDR1 as SGHRS and CDR2 as YFSETQ. In DNA form, the CDR3 reads TGCGCCAGCAGCCCGGACAGCCGAGGGAACACTGAAGCTTTCTTT. Translated: CASSPDSRGNTEAFF. The whole variable domain, remainder taken from reference TRBV5-1 and TRBJ1-1, is KAGVTQTPRYLIKTRGQQVTLSCSPISGHRSVSWYQQTPGQGLQFLFEYFSETQRNKGNFPGRFSGRQFSNSRSEMNVSTLELGDSALYLCASSPDSRGNTEAFFGQGTRLTVV.

This chain uses TRBV11-1 with TRBJ1-1, with D possibly TRBD1 on 6 matching bases. CDR3 length equals 15 residues. Germline CDR1 is SGHAT and CDR2 is FQDESV (reference sequence). Trimming shortened V by 6 bases and J by 0 bases, and 14 bases separated the two germline ends. The CDR3 reads CASREPGTLNTEAFF. The CDR3 bases are TGTGCCAGCAGGGAGCCCGGGACATTGAACACTGAAGCTTTCTTT.

This clone was observed a single time. The rearrangement links TRBV5-4 to TRBJ1-4, with TRBD1 matching over 8 bases. Germline V gene sequence: CDR1 SGHNT, CDR2 YYREEE (reference sequence). With V trimmed by 2 bases and J by 6 bases, 3 bases remained unmatched. This CDR3 comprises 14 residues. The DNA for the CDR3 is TGTGCCAGCAGCTTTCCAGGGGGCGATGAAAAACTGTTTTTT. Its translation is CASSFPGGDEKLFF.

The rearrangement joins TRBV2 to TRBJ2-7; 8 nucleotides line up with TRBD1. V shed 8 bases and J 6 bases; nucleotides not matched to a gene: 6. The CDR3 is 12 residues long. Per the germline V gene, CDR1 is SNHLY and CDR2 is FYNNEI. The CDR3 reads CASSGTGIEQYF. In nucleotides, the CDR3 is TGTGCCAGCTCCGGGACAGGTATCGAGCAGTACTTC.

V is TRBV27 and J is TRBJ2-1; TRBD1 matches at 11 bases. Trimming removed 6 bases from V and 7 bases from J; junction bases left unmatched: 11. Per germline, CDR1 MNHEY and CDR2 SMNVEV (reference sequence). The CDR3 runs to 16 residues. The CDR3 here is CASSLARTGGQNEQFF. In DNA form, the CDR3 reads TGTGCCAGCAGCCTAGCTCGGACAGGGGGCCAAAATGAGCAGTTCTTC.

The chain uses TRBV15 and TRBJ2-4; D is possibly TRBD2 (5 bases). CDR3 size: 15 residues. Between the trimmed V and J ends, which lost 5 bases and 0 bases, there was a span of 11 bases. Germline CDR1 LNHNV, CDR2 YYDKDF (reference sequence). The chain's CDR3 is CATSAGGPAKNIQYF. CDR3 DNA sequence: TGTGCCACCAGCGCCGGCGGGCCAGCCAAAAACATTCAGTACTTC.

Turning to this clone: This CDR3 is also generated by other DNA sequences in the sample. This chain connects TRBV27 to TRBJ2-2; D is ambiguous. CDR1 is MNHEY and CDR2 is SMNVEV in the germline V gene (reference sequence). Trimming pared 3 bases from V and 2 bases from J, leaving 4 bases between. CDR3 size: 13 residues. The chain's CDR3 is CASSFLNTGELFF. CDR3 coding DNA: TGTGCCAGCAGTTTCCTCAACACCGGGGAGCTGTTTTTT.

The V call is TRBV1, the J call TRBJ2-1; whether TRBD2, the table's D call, matches the DNA was not checked. TRBV1 is designated a pseudogene. The CDR3 has 14 residues. The chain's CDR3 is CTTTGTPYGGEQFF. The CDR3 bases are TGCACAACCACCGGGACTCCATATGGGGGTGAGCAGTTCTTC.

The V call is TRBV5-4, the J call TRBJ1-2, with a possible D match to TRBD1 (6 bases). There are 12 residues in the CDR3. Germline CDR1 reads SGHNT; CDR2 reads YYREEE (reference sequence). With 1 base removed from V and 7 bases from J, the gap between germline ends came to 8 bases. CDR3 DNA: TGTGCCAGCAGCTTGCTGGGGGCTGGCTACACCTTC. It yields the protein CASSLLGAGYTF.

The rearrangement joins TRBV25-1 to TRBJ1-5; 7 bases are shared with TRBD1. The CDR3 runs 14 residues. Losses at the gene ends were 8 bases for V and 2 bases for J; bases not matched to a gene: 6. The germline gives CDR1 MGHDK, CDR2 SYGVNS. CDR3 DNA: TGTGCCAGCGCCACAGGGGCGGGCAATCAGCCCCAGCATTTT. Residues: CASATGAGNQPQHF.

This clone was recorded a few times. The V gene is TRBV5-1, the J gene TRBJ2-1; 7 bases are a match to TRBD2. V was clipped by 6 bases and J by 4 bases; unmatched bases: 7. Germline CDR1 reads SGHRS; CDR2 reads YFSETQ. The CDR3 is 14 residues long. Here the CDR3 reads CASTRSGVYNEQFF. The CDR3 DNA follows: TGCGCCAGCACCCGCAGCGGGGTATACAATGAGCAGTTCTTC.

V gene TRBV19 combines with J gene TRBJ2-7; D perhaps matches TRBD1 (5 bases). The CDR3 spans 15 residues. Germline CDR1 LNHDA, CDR2 SQIVND (reference sequence). Trimming removed 1 base at V and 1 base at J, with 11 bases between. CDR3 amino acids: CASSIAPGQSYEQYF. The CDR3 bases are TGTGCCAGTAGTATAGCGCCAGGACAATCCTACGAGCAGTACTTC.

The chain employs TRBV9 and TRBJ1-4; D is unclear. The CDR3 loop spans 14 amino acids. The ends were cut back, 0 bases at V and 8 bases at J, with 11 bases in the middle. The germline CDR1 and CDR2 sequences are SGDLS and YYNGEE. The CDR3 DNA is TGTGCCAGCAGCGTAGGAAGAGCGGAGGAAAAACTGTTTTTT. The encoded protein is CASSVGRAEEKLFF.

The J gene is TRBJ2-3, the V gene TRBV5-1; 9 bases are shared with TRBD1. Germline V gene lookup returns CDR1 SGHRS and CDR2 YFSETQ. This CDR3 has 15 amino acids. J gave up 4 bases and V 1 base, and 4 bases lay outside the gene matches. CDR3 coding DNA: TGCGCCAGCAGCTTGAGACAGGGGGTCTCAGATACGCAGTATTTT. This encodes CASSLRQGVSDTQYF.